This T cell receptor (beta chain) emerged from a study of CD8 T cells in ankylosing spondylitis. Study-level findings and limits: In ankylosing spondylitis blood, a motif of roughly 8 highly homologous TCR beta variants appeared characteristic. Earlier studies detected some motif variants in reactive arthritis synovial fluid and blood. Disease-linked clones reportedly concentrated significantly in matched ankylosing spondylitis synovial fluid.

TCR beta libraries were made by quantitative 5'-RACE with molecular barcodes. TCRdb ran MiXCR on the 5' RACE reads and lists one entry per CDR3 protein. The repertoire holds some 270,000 distinct CDR3 sequences, with roughly 18% as singletons. This CDR3 is 15 amino acids long. Trimming pared 1 base from V and 4 bases from J, leaving 11 bases between. As regards this clonotype: Its antigen remains unidentified.

Sequenced input: blood, either unsorted or a sorted T cell fraction (not recorded which). This receptor was obtained from a male donor with ankylosing spondylitis or in good health (not recorded which). V is TRBV12-3 or TRBV12-4 and J is TRBJ2-1; tentatively, D is TRBD1 or TRBD2 (5 bases each). The CDR3 loop is CASSLVGTAYNEQFF. The DNA for the CDR3 is TGTGCCAGCAGTTTAGTAGGGACGGCATACAATGAGCAGTTCTTC.